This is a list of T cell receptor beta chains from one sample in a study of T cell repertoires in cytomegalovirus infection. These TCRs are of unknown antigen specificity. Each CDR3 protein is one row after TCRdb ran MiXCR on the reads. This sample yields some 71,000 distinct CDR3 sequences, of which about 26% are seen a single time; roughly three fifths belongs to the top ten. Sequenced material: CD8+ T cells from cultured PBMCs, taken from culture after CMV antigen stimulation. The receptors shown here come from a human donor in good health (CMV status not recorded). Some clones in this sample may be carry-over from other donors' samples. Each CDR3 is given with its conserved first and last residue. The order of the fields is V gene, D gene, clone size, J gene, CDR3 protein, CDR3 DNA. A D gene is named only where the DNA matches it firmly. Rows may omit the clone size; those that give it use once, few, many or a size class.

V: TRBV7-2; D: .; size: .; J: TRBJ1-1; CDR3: CASSRPLNTEAFF; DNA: TGTGCCAGCAGCCGTCCATTGAACACTGAAGCTTTCTTT
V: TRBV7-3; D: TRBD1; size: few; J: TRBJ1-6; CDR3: CASQGAPGNSPLHF; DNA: TGTGCCAGCCAGGGGGCGCCGGGAAATTCACCCCTCCACTTT
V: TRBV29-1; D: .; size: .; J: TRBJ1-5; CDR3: CSVLERGRNQPQHF; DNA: TGCAGCGTTCTAGAAAGAGGGCGGAATCAGCCCCAGCATTTT
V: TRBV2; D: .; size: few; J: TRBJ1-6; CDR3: CASRNGRVNNSPLHF; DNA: TGTGCCAGCAGAAATGGCAGGGTGAATAATTCACCCCTCCACTTT
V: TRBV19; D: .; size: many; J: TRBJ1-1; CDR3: CASSIDLAPNTEAFF; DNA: TGTGCCAGTAGTATAGATTTGGCGCCGAACACTGAAGCTTTCTTT
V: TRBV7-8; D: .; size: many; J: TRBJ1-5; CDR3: CASSWDGTGGNQPQHF; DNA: TGTGCCAGCAGCTGGGACGGGACCGGGGGCAATCAGCCCCAGCATTTT
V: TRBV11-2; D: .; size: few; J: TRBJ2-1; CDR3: CASSLEISVYNEQFF; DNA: TGTGCCAGCAGCTTAGAGATTAGCGTCTACAATGAGCAGTTCTTC
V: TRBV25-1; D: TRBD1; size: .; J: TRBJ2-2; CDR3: CASSDPRTGGNTGELFF; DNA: TGTGCCAGCAGTGATCCCCGGACAGGGGGCAACACCGGGGAGCTGTTTTTT
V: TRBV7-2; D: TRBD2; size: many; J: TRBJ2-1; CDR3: CASSPGLAVAEQFF; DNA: TGTGCCAGCAGCCCGGGACTAGCGGTGGCTGAGCAGTTCTTC
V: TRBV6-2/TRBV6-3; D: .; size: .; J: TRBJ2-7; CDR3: CASSLGSASYEQYF; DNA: TGTGCCAGCAGTCTGGGGAGTGCGTCCTACGAGCAGTACTTC